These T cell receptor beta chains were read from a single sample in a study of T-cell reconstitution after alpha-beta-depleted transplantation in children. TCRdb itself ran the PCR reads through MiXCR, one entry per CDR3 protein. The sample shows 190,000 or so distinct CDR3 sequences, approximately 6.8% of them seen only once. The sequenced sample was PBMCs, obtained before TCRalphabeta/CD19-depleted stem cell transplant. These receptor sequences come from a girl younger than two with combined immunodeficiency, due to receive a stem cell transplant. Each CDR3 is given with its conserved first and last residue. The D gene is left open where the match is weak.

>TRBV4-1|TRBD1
CASSQDGTGGWAGQYF
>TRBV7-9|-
CASSLEVLGGELFF
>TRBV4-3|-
CASSQFLLSEQYF
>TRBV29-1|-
CSVAMGMDYEQYF
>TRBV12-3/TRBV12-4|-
CASSLEAEETQYF
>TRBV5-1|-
CASSLRNNEQFF
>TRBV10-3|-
CAISESLSRGDSYNEQFF
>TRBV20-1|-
CSASRSADTQYF
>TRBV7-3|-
CASSFLENSPLHF
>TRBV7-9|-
CASSSTTGRRETQYF
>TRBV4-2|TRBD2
CASSQESYLTSGGLYEQYF
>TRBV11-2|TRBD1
CASSHRDRPAPYTGELFF
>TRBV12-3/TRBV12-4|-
CASSFRAGAIYNEQFF
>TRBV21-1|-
CASSKAGAGRFFNEQFF
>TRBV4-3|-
CASSQRAGYEQYF
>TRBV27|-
CASGLNSPLHF
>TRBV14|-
CASSQSARWDNEQFF